The 19 T cell receptor beta chains reported below all come from one sample, sequenced in a study of OX40 agonist ivuxolimab in advanced cancers. Clones were read by immunoSEQ multiplex PCR, and TCRdb kept only the in-frame ones, dropping some. The table includes 20,000 to 25,000 clones, roughly 83% detected once. The sample consisted of CD4+ or CD8+ T cells sorted from blood, taken in a trial of the OX40 agonist ivuxolimab. These receptors came from an adult with an advanced solid tumor such as melanoma, head and neck, liver or kidney cancer.

The J gene is TRBJ2-2, the V gene TRBV19; 7 bases align to TRBD2. This CDR3 has 16 residues. Germline-derived CDR1 and CDR2 are LNHDA and SQIVND (reference sequence). The J segment lost 3 bases and the V segment lost 1 base, leaving 5 bases of the junction unmatched. The CDR3 DNA is TGTGCCAGTAGTATAGTTTGGGGGAGGGACACCGGGGAGCTGTTTTTT. Translated: CASSIVWGRDTGELFF.

The rearrangement links TRBV14 to TRBJ1-1; TRBD1 might be the D (5 bases). The ends were cut back, 4 bases at V and 0 bases at J, with 12 bases in the middle. Per germline, CDR1 SGHDN and CDR2 FVKESK. CDR3 length equals 15 residues. The CDR3 bases are TGTGCCAGCAGCCCCACGGGACCGATGAACACTGAAGCTTTCTTT. Its translation: CASSPTGPMNTEAFF.

The chain combines TRBV6-5 with TRBJ2-7, with 11 bases that match TRBD1. J gave up 3 bases and V 7 bases, and 8 bases lay outside the gene matches. Germline lookup yields CDR1 MNHEY and CDR2 SVGAGI. This CDR3 is 15 amino acids long. DNA of the CDR3: TGTGCCAGCACCCGGGACAGGGGGAGCAGCTACGAGCAGTACTTC. Protein sequence: CASTRDRGSSYEQYF.

This rearrangement joins TRBV6-1 to TRBJ1-1; D is unclear. Germline V lookup: CDR1 MNHNS, CDR2 SASEGT. The V and J ends lost 1 base and 5 bases respectively, with 23 bases between them. There are 18 residues in the CDR3. The DNA of the CDR3 is TGTGCCAGCAGTGAAGGGCGTCGGAATTACCGAGGTGGGACTGAAGCTTTCTTT. Its protein product is CASSEGRRNYRGGTEAFF.

This clone was detected once. The chain combines TRBV30 with TRBJ2-7, with TRBD1 as a possible D gene (6 bases). CDR1 and CDR2 from the germline V gene are GTSNPN and SVGIG (reference sequence). The CDR3 sequence is 14 residues long. V lost 8 bases and J 2 bases, leaving 19 bases between the germline ends. The CDR3 nucleotides are TGTGCCGGAACCCTACAGGGAGTAACCTACGAGCAGTACTTC. It yields the protein CAGTLQGVTYEQYF.

The rearrangement links TRBV19 to TRBJ1-2, with D possibly TRBD1 on 5 matching bases. Germline values: CDR1 LNHDA, CDR2 SQIVND (reference sequence). V was trimmed by 5 bases and J by 8 bases, leaving 15 bases between them. The CDR3 is 13 residues long. CDR3 coding DNA: TGTGCCAGTAGTTGGGACTCCGCTGGGGGCTACACCTTC. Its protein is CASSWDSAGGYTF.

The chain has TRBV28 and TRBJ1-5, with D uncertain. Germline V gene lookup returns CDR1 MDHEN and CDR2 SYDVKM. The V end lost 4 bases, the J end lost 2 bases, and 9 bases lay between the germline ends. The CDR3 runs to 14 residues. As DNA, the CDR3 is TGTGCCAGCAGTTACGGGTCGGGCAATCAGCCCCAGCATTTT. Translating gives CASSYGSGNQPQHF.

The chain employs TRBV30 and TRBJ2-7, with TRBD1 matching over 9 bases. Germline values: CDR1 GTSNPN, CDR2 SVGIG (reference sequence). This CDR3 is built from 15 residues. The V gene end was trimmed by 2 bases and the J gene end by 5 bases; junction bases not matched to a gene: 10. Here the CDR3 reads CAWSPVGTGWDEQYF. The CDR3 DNA reads as TGTGCCTGGAGTCCGGTCGGGACAGGGTGGGACGAGCAGTACTTC.

The chain joins TRBV21-1 to TRBJ2-7; the table's D call TRBD1 went unverified against the DNA. TRBV21-1 is a pseudogene segment. The CDR3 length is 13 residues. The CDR3: CASSKVGREEQYF. CDR3 DNA sequence: TGTGCCAGCAGCAAAGTAGGCAGGGAAGAGCAGTACTTC.

The chain couples TRBV5-4 to TRBJ2-7, with TRBD2 identical over 7 bases. The germline V gene encodes CDR1 SGHNT and CDR2 YYREEE (reference sequence). V lost 6 bases and J lost 3; bases outside the gene matches: 12. CDR3 size: 15 residues. CDR3 amino acids: CASNSWGGLDYEQYF. The CDR3 DNA follows: TGTGCCAGCAACTCCTGGGGGGGGTTAGACTACGAGCAGTACTTC.

The gene calls are TRBV4-1 and TRBJ2-1; D may be TRBD1 (6 bases). The CDR3 sequence is 17 residues long. Looked up from germline, CDR1 is MGHRA and CDR2 is YSYEKL. V lost 3 bases, J lost 0 bases, and 15 bases lay in between. CDR3 amino acids: CASSQTRDMSSYNEQFF. The DNA for the CDR3 is TGCGCCAGCAGCCAGACAAGGGACATGAGCTCCTACAATGAGCAGTTCTTC.

This sequence joins TRBV6-6 and TRBJ1-5; D unclear. Germline V gives CDR1 MNHNY, CDR2 SVGAGI (reference sequence). The V end was cut by 7 bases, the J end by 6 bases, with 13 bases between. The CDR3 runs 13 residues. CDR3 sequence (DNA): TGTGCCAGCATGCCGTCCGTAGCTCAGCCCCAGCATTTT. It codes for CASMPSVAQPQHF.

This chain connects TRBV13 to TRBJ2-3, with D possibly TRBD1 on 6 matching bases. The CDR3 runs 17 residues. Trimming cost V 1 base and J 1 base, with 15 bases left between them. The V gene's germline CDR1 is PRHDT and CDR2 FYEKMQ (reference sequence). CDR3 sequence: CASSLEGGGQRTDTQYF. CDR3 nucleotide sequence: TGTGCCAGCAGCTTAGAAGGTGGGGGACAACGCACAGATACGCAGTATTTT.

The chain has TRBV30 and TRBJ2-5, with 12 positions matching TRBD1. Germline V gene lookup returns CDR1 GTSNPN and CDR2 SVGIG (reference sequence). CDR3 length: 14 amino acids. V gave up 2 bases and J gave up 4 bases; unmatched junction bases: 2. The CDR3 DNA follows: TGTGCCTGGAGTCTGGGACAGGGGGCAGAGACCCAGTACTTC. This gives the protein CAWSLGQGAETQYF.

The table lists this clone with a few counts. The chain employs TRBV28 and TRBJ1-1, with no clear D. The ends were cut back, 3 bases at V and 10 bases at J, with 9 bases in the middle. The CDR3 totals 11 residues. Germline V gives CDR1 MDHEN, CDR2 SYDVKM. The CDR3 coding sequence is TGTGCCAGCAGTTTGGGAGGGAGAGCTTTCTTT. Translation: CASSLGGRAFF.

About this clone: One end of the junction is discordant with germline, which a read error may explain. This chain connects TRBV15 to TRBJ1-5, with D unclear. CDR3 size: 16 residues. Germline V gene data show CDR1 as LNHNV and CDR2 as YYDKDF (reference sequence). For the CDR3, the DNA is TGTGCCGCCAGCAATTTGGAGGGCGCCAGCAATCAGCCCCAGCATTTT. Amino acids: CAASNLEGASNQPQHF.

This clone showed up just once. V usage is TRBV14 and J usage is TRBJ2-3; 14 positions agree with TRBD2. Trimming cost V 2 bases and J 2 bases; bases outside gene matches: 6. This CDR3 contains 18 residues. The V gene's germline CDR1 is SGHDN and CDR2 FVKESK. The CDR3 loop reads CASSQRTSGRTNTDTQYF. The CDR3 DNA follows: TGTGCCAGCAGCCAACGGACTAGCGGGAGGACCAACACAGATACGCAGTATTTT.

This chain uses TRBV7-2 with TRBJ2-7; 10 nucleotides align to TRBD2. V gave up 2 bases and J gave up 3 bases; unmatched junction bases: 4. Germline loops: CDR1 SGHTA, CDR2 FQGNSA. The CDR3 runs to 15 residues. In nucleotides, the CDR3 is TGTGCCAGCAGCTTACTGGCTAGCGGGAGCTACGAGCAGTACTTC. It codes for CASSLLASGSYEQYF.

J is TRBJ1-5 and V is TRBV4-1, with D unresolved. Trimming removed 0 bases from V and 3 bases from J, with 12 bases in between. CDR1 is MGHRA, CDR2 YSYEKL, per germline. The CDR3 is 16 amino acids. The DNA for the CDR3 is TGCGCCAGCAGCCAAGAACTTTGGGGAGTCAATCAGCCCCAGCATTTT. Protein product: CASSQELWGVNQPQHF.